Below, 29 T cell receptor beta chains from the same sample are listed, as sequenced in a study of beta chain features in type 1 diabetes. As every portion of the isolated RNA was reverse transcribed, the sequencing read expressed TCRB transcripts. Generated by immunoSEQ multiplex PCR, the TCRdb table keeps only in-frame clones and is missing some. The top ten clones hold 0.023% of a sample with about 900,000 clones, about 17% of them seen once. Sequenced material: naive CD4+ T cells from blood. These TCRs come from a woman aged 18-30 years in good health.

This clone was observed a few times. Within the sample, other DNA sequences also encode this same CDR3. This chain joins TRBV5-1 and TRBJ2-3, with 10 bases aligning to TRBD2. Germline V gene lookup returns CDR1 SGHRS and CDR2 YFSETQ. The CDR3 runs 15 residues. Trimming at V came to 2 bases and at J to 3 bases, leaving 3 bases not matched to a gene. This CDR3 is CASSLSGRGTDTQYF. CDR3 in DNA: TGCGCCAGCAGCTTAAGCGGGAGGGGGACAGATACGCAGTATTTT.

The V and J genes are TRBV25-1 and TRBJ1-2, with D possibly TRBD1 on 5 matching bases. V gave up 6 bases and J gave up 3 bases, with 8 bases separating them. The germline V gene encodes CDR1 MGHDK and CDR2 SYGVNS. The CDR3 loop spans 12 amino acids. The CDR3 DNA sequence: TGTGCCAGCAGGAGGGGAGACTATGGCTACACCTTC. Amino acid sequence: CASRRGDYGYTF.

This clone was observed a few times. The chain carries TRBV5-1 and TRBJ2-7; possibly TRBD1 for D (6 bases). The CDR3 sequence is 14 residues long. Germline CDR1 reads SGHRS; CDR2 reads YFSETQ. V was cut by 0 bases and J by 4 bases, with 11 bases left in between. CDR3 loop: CASSLAGAAYEQYF. The CDR3 nucleotides read TGCGCCAGCAGCTTGGCAGGGGCAGCATACGAGCAGTACTTC.

This clone occurred a few times. The chain employs TRBV7-9 and TRBJ2-2; 8 nucleotides align to TRBD2. V was clipped by 0 bases and J by 6 bases; unmatched bases: 6. Per the germline V gene, CDR1 is SEHNR and CDR2 is FQNEAQ (reference sequence). This CDR3 has 16 amino acids. CDR3 in DNA: TGTGCCAGCAGCTTAGCCCGGTCTAGCGGGCCCGGGGAGCTGTTTTTT. Translated, it gives CASSLARSSGPGELFF.

This chain uses TRBV28 with TRBJ1-2; D might be TRBD1 (5 bases). Germline V gives CDR1 MDHEN, CDR2 SYDVKM. This CDR3 region has 12 residues. V lost 4 bases to trimming and J lost 5 bases, with 8 bases between them. This CDR3 reads CASSWGYYGYTF. Here the CDR3 DNA reads TGTGCCAGCAGTTGGGGGTATTATGGCTACACCTTC.

This clone appeared a few times. This chain connects TRBV4-3 to TRBJ2-2; D is perhaps TRBD1 (5 bases). Germline-derived CDR1 and CDR2 are LGHNA and YSLEER. The V gene lost 4 bases and the J gene lost 7 bases, with 10 bases spanning the gap. The CDR3 sequence is 13 residues long. CDR3 sequence reads: CASSLEQDGELFF. CDR3 bases: TGCGCCAGCAGCCTAGAACAGGACGGGGAGCTGTTTTTT.

This clone appeared a few times. The chain recombines TRBV9 with TRBJ2-1; 8 positions match TRBD1. V gave up 2 bases and J gave up 3 bases; unmatched junction bases: 10. Germline values: CDR1 SGDLS, CDR2 YYNGEE. The CDR3 has 17 amino acids. This chain's CDR3 is CASSVARTGTRYNEQFF. CDR3 nucleotides: TGTGCCAGCAGCGTTGCCCGGACAGGGACCCGCTACAATGAGCAGTTCTTC.

The rearrangement joins TRBV6-1 to TRBJ1-4; D is uncertain. Germline values: CDR1 MNHNS, CDR2 SASEGT. The V end was cut by 5 bases, the J end by 3 bases, with 10 bases between. The CDR3 spans 14 residues. For the CDR3, the DNA is TGTGCCAGCAGTTTGGGGAGTCCTAATGAAAAACTGTTTTTT. Amino acids: CASSLGSPNEKLFF.

The chain recombines TRBV4-2 with TRBJ2-1, with TRBD2 as a possible D gene (6 bases). CDR1 LGHNA and CDR2 YNFKEQ come from the germline V gene. Between the trimmed V and J ends, which lost 11 bases and 4 bases, there was a span of 18 bases. The CDR3 is 14 amino acids. The CDR3, as DNA: TGTGCCGCCTTAACTAGCAACTATTACAATGAGCAGTTCTTC. It encodes CAALTSNYYNEQFF.

This clone was detected a few times. This rearrangement joins TRBV2 to TRBJ2-2; D ambiguous. Germline CDR1 reads SNHLY; CDR2 reads FYNNEI. The V end was cut by 4 bases, the J end by 2 bases, with 5 bases between. The CDR3 totals 13 residues. CDR3 DNA sequence: TGTGCCAGCAGTGCTCGAAACACCGGGGAGCTGTTTTTT. It is translated as CASSARNTGELFF.

The J gene is TRBJ2-1, the V gene TRBV27; tentative D call: TRBD2 (5 bases). The CDR3 totals 15 residues. Germline V CDR1 and CDR2: MNHEY, SMNVEV (reference sequence). Trimming cost V 6 bases and J 4 bases, with 16 bases left between them. CDR3 loop: CASSFGSTRYNEQFF. Here the CDR3 DNA reads TGTGCCAGCAGCTTTGGGAGCACCAGGTACAATGAGCAGTTCTTC.

This clone has more than one count but fewer than ten. The V call is TRBV4-3, the J call TRBJ1-2; D may be TRBD1 (5 bases). The CDR3 has 14 residues. The germline CDR1 and CDR2 sequences are LGHNA and YSLEER. The ends were cut back, 0 bases at V and 5 bases at J, with 10 bases in the middle. This CDR3 reads CASSQDIQGYGYTF. The CDR3 coding sequence is TGCGCCAGCAGCCAAGATATCCAGGGTTATGGCTACACCTTC.

CDR3: CASSKPGDQPQHF. For the CDR3, the DNA is TGTGCCAGCAGTAAACCGGGCGATCAGCCCCAGCATTTT. J is TRBJ1-5 and V is TRBV6-1; no reliable D call. CDR1 is MNHNS, CDR2 SASEGT, per germline. The CDR3 contains 13 residues. Between the trimmed V and J ends, which lost 5 bases and 5 bases, there was a span of 10 bases.

This clone was found a few times. This rearrangement joins TRBV11-2 to TRBJ2-1; TRBD1 or TRBD2 may be the D gene (5 bases each). The CDR3 spans 17 residues. With 0 bases removed from V and 5 bases from J, the gap between germline ends came to 17 bases. The germline gives CDR1 SGHAT, CDR2 FQNNGV. The CDR3 region has the DNA TGTGCCAGCAGCTTAGAGCCTCATACCGGGACGCACAATGAGCAGTTCTTC. Its protein product is CASSLEPHTGTHNEQFF.

This sequence joins TRBV4-2 and TRBJ2-5; 8 positions match TRBD1. The germline gives CDR1 LGHNA, CDR2 YNFKEQ. V was clipped by 4 bases and J by 2 bases; unmatched bases: 6. The length of the CDR3 is 15 residues. The CDR3 protein is CASSLRQGNQETQYF. The DNA for the CDR3 is TGTGCCAGCAGCCTAAGACAGGGGAATCAAGAGACCCAGTACTTC.

The rearrangement links TRBV18 to TRBJ1-2; D uncertain. The CDR3 spans 15 residues. Trimming removed 3 bases at V and 2 bases at J, with 13 bases between. CDR1 is KGHSH, CDR2 LQKENI, per germline. The CDR3, as DNA: TGTGCCAGCTCACCCCTCGGACCGACAAACTATGGCTACACCTTC. It is translated as CASSPLGPTNYGYTF.

This clone was counted between two and nine times. V usage is TRBV7-9 and J usage is TRBJ2-7; 8 bases align to TRBD1. This CDR3 region has 14 residues. V gave up 3 bases and J gave up 7 bases; unmatched junction bases: 8. The germline V gene encodes CDR1 SEHNR and CDR2 FQNEAQ (reference sequence). CDR3 amino acids: CASSLSRGRQEQYF. CDR3 DNA: TGTGCCAGCAGCTTGAGCAGGGGGCGACAAGAGCAGTACTTC.

There are a few counts of this clone. The same CDR3 is also encoded by other DNA sequences in this sample. The rearrangement joins TRBV7-9 to TRBJ1-3; TRBD1 aligns across 7 bases. With 3 bases clipped from V and 0 bases from J, the junction kept 11 bases outside the gene matches. Germline assignment: CDR1 SEHNR and CDR2 FQNEAQ (reference sequence). The CDR3 is 18 amino acids. CDR3 DNA sequence: TGTGCCAGCAGCTTGGCAGGGATGGGACAGAGCTCTGGAAACACCATATATTTT. Translation: CASSLAGMGQSSGNTIYF.

This chain uses TRBV7-2 with TRBJ2-3; perhaps TRBD2 as D (6 bases). Trimming stripped 5 bases from V and 0 bases from J, with 12 bases between. Per the germline V gene, CDR1 is SGHTA and CDR2 is FQGNSA. The CDR3 loop spans 15 amino acids. The CDR3 here is CASSRDWTSTDTQYF. CDR3 in DNA: TGTGCCAGCAGCCGGGACTGGACTAGCACAGATACGCAGTATTTT. Looking up the rest from reference TRBV7-2 and TRBJ2-3 gives the full variable domain: GAGVSQSPSNKVTEKGKDVELRCDPISGHTALYWYRQSLGQGLEFLIYFQGNSAPDKSGLPSDRFSAERTGGSVSTLTIQRTQQEDSAVYLCASSRDWTSTDTQYFGPGTRLTVL.

This chain uses TRBV15 with TRBJ2-1; perhaps TRBD1 as D (6 bases). Per the germline V gene, CDR1 is LNHNV and CDR2 is YYDKDF (reference sequence). V shed 1 base and J shed 4 bases, with 14 bases lying between them. This CDR3 region has 16 residues. In DNA, the CDR3 is TGTGCCACCAGCAGAGGAGGACAGAGAATTTACAATGAGCAGTTCTTC. Protein: CATSRGGQRIYNEQFF.

The V gene is TRBV27, the J gene TRBJ2-7; TRBD2 might be the D (6 bases). Looked up from germline, CDR1 is MNHEY and CDR2 is SMNVEV (reference sequence). This CDR3 has 16 residues. V lost 6 bases and J 3 bases, leaving 21 bases between the germline ends. CDR3 in amino acids: CASRQELAAARYEQYF. The CDR3 nucleotides are TGTGCCAGCAGGCAGGAACTAGCCGCGGCCCGCTACGAGCAGTACTTC.

Only a few counts were recorded for this clone. The chain employs TRBV4-2 and TRBJ2-5, with 12 bases identical to TRBD2. The V gene end was trimmed by 4 bases and the J gene end by 1 base; junction bases not matched to a gene: 4. CDR1 and CDR2 from the germline V gene are LGHNA and YNFKEQ. The CDR3 runs to 16 residues. The CDR3 DNA reads as TGTGCCAGCAGCCCAACTAGCGGGAGGACCCAAGAGACCCAGTACTTC. This codes for CASSPTSGRTQETQYF.

The rearrangement joins TRBV20-1 to TRBJ2-5, with D unresolved. The CDR3 spans 11 residues. Trimming removed 4 bases at V and 3 bases at J, with 6 bases between. CDR1 is DFQATT, CDR2 SNEGSKA, per germline (reference sequence). CDR3 sequence: CSAIKEETQYF. The CDR3 DNA reads as TGCAGTGCTATCAAGGAAGAGACCCAGTACTTC.

In its sample, this clone was seen a few times. The rearrangement joins TRBV5-6 to TRBJ1-4; tentatively, D is TRBD1 (5 bases). The CDR3 covers 13 residues. Germline lookup yields CDR1 SGHDT and CDR2 YYEEEE. Trimming cost V 1 base and J 7 bases, with 8 bases left between them. The DNA of the CDR3 is TGTGCCAGCAGCTTGTGGGGCGCTGAAAAACTGTTTTTT. Protein: CASSLWGAEKLFF.

CDR3 nucleotide sequence: TGTGCCAGCAGCCGGACGGGACTAGGGGTAACCGGGGAGCTGTTTTTT. The encoded protein is CASSRTGLGVTGELFF. V gene TRBV11-2 combines with J gene TRBJ2-2; 8 bases line up with TRBD2. This CDR3 contains 16 residues. The trim removed 5 bases at V and 5 bases at J, leaving 10 bases unmatched. Germline assignment: CDR1 SGHAT and CDR2 FQNNGV.

The chain links TRBV7-9 to TRBJ2-7, with 7 bases matching TRBD2. The J segment lost 5 bases and the V segment lost 6 bases, leaving 10 bases of the junction unmatched. This CDR3 comprises 14 residues. In germline, CDR1 is SEHNR, CDR2 FQNEAQ (reference sequence). The CDR3 is CASRSLPGGDEQYF. CDR3 nucleotides: TGTGCCAGCAGGTCTCTACCGGGGGGTGACGAGCAGTACTTC.

The J gene is TRBJ2-7, the V gene TRBV4-2; TRBD2 aligns across 7 bases. From germline, CDR1 is LGHNA and CDR2 YNFKEQ. Losses at the gene ends were 0 bases for V and 0 bases for J; bases not matched to a gene: 8. The CDR3 consists of 17 residues. CDR3: CASSQENRGSSSYEQYF. DNA for the CDR3: TGTGCCAGCAGCCAAGAAAACCGCGGGAGTAGCTCCTACGAGCAGTACTTC.

This clone turned up a few times. The chain employs TRBV11-3 and TRBJ1-2, with 8 bases fitting TRBD1. The J segment lost 6 bases and the V segment lost 6 bases, leaving 6 bases of the junction unmatched. From germline, CDR1 is SGHNT and CDR2 YENEEA. The CDR3 loop spans 13 amino acids. CDR3 amino acids: CASSEGTGNGYTF. CDR3 nucleotide sequence: TGTGCCAGCAGTGAAGGGACAGGCAATGGCTACACCTTC.

V and J are TRBV4-3 and TRBJ1-1; D uncertain. Germline V lookup: CDR1 LGHNA, CDR2 YSLEER. Trimming stripped 0 bases from V and 10 bases from J, with 15 bases between. The CDR3 contains 14 residues. CDR3 sequence reads: CASSQELQANGAFF. The CDR3 nucleotides read TGCGCCAGCAGCCAAGAGTTACAAGCTAACGGAGCTTTCTTT.